This T cell receptor beta chain was sequenced in a study of T cell repertoires in cytomegalovirus infection. Overall study context: Well-studied HLA-B-restricted CMV epitopes were used in the study alongside recently identified HLA-C-restricted ones. From public TCR beta signatures came an indication of both CMV infection and matching HLA type.

This clonotype has more than one count but fewer than ten. Its antigen is still unknown. The V segment lost 7 bases and the J segment 5 bases; nucleotides outside the gene matches: 6. CDR3 length: 14 residues. The germline CDR1 and CDR2 sequences are SNHLY and FYNNEI. Each CDR3 protein is one row after TCRdb ran MiXCR on the reads. The sample shows approximately 910,000 distinct CDR3 sequences, less than 40% of them seen only once. Findings and caveats of the study: There were carriers of CMV plus the relevant HLA, and cumulative public TCR beta family frequency identified them. CMV-specific TCR beta clonotypes restricted by HLA-C were the ones dominating the ex vivo response.

Material: cultured CD8+ T cells from PBMCs, obtained from culture after CMV antigen stimulation. The gene calls are TRBV2 and TRBJ2-2, with TRBD2 identical over 8 bases. The TCR sequence derives from a human donor in good health (CMV status not recorded). Some clones in this sample may be carry-over from other donors' samples. The CDR3 here is CASTERGPTGELFF. The CDR3 nucleotides are TGTGCCAGCACCGAGCGGGGGCCTACCGGGGAGCTGTTTTTT.